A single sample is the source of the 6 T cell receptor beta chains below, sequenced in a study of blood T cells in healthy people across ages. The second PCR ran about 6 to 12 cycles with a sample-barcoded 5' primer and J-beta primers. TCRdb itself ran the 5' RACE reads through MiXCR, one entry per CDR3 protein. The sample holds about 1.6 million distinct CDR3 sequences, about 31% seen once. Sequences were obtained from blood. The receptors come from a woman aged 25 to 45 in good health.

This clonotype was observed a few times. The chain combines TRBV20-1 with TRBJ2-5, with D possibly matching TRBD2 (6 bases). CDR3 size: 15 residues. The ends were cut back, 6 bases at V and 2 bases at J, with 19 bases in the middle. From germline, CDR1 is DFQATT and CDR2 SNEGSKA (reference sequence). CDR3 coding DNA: TGCAGTGCCGGAGGGTCGGGGAAGATGCAAGAGACCCAGTACTTC. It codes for CSAGGSGKMQETQYF.

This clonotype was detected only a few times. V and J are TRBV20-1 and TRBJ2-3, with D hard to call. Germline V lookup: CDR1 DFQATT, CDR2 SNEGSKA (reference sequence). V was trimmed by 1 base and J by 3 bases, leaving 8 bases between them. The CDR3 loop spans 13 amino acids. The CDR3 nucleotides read TGCAGTGCTAGAGCCGACTCGACAGATACGCAGTATTTT. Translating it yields CSARADSTDTQYF.

The CDR3 coding sequence is TGTGCCAGCAGCCCGGGACAGGCGTACTACGAGCAGTACTTC. It is translated as CASSPGQAYYEQYF. V is TRBV3-1 and J is TRBJ2-5; 8 bases are a match to TRBD1. The J call may be faulty, since TRBJ2-7 better matches the DNA end. The germline V gene encodes CDR1 LGHDT and CDR2 YNNKEL (reference sequence). The CDR3 consists of 14 residues.

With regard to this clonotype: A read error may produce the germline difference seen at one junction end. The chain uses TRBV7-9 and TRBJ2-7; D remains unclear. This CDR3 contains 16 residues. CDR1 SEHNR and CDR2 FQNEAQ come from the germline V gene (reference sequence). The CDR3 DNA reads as TGTGCCGGCAGCTTATTTGCCAGAGAGAGCTCCTACGAGCAGTACTTC. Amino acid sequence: CAGSLFARESSYEQYF.

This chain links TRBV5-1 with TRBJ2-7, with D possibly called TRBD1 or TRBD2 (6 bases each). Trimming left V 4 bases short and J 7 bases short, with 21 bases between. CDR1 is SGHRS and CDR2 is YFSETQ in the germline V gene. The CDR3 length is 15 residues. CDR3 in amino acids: CASSPPSGGGVEQYF. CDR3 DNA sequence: TGCGCCAGCAGCCCCCCCTCCGGGGGCGGAGTAGAGCAGTACTTC.

CDR3 amino acids: CASSYSFKTGFSTDTQYF. CDR3 in DNA: TGTGCCAGCAGTTACTCGTTTAAGACAGGTTTTAGCACAGATACGCAGTATTTT. J is TRBJ2-3 and V is TRBV6-5; a possible D gene is TRBD1 (6 bases). Per the germline V gene, CDR1 is MNHEY and CDR2 is SVGAGI. Between the trimmed V and J ends, which lost 0 bases and 0 bases, there was a span of 16 bases. The CDR3 covers 18 residues.